This T cell receptor (beta chain) was obtained from a study of cytomegalovirus exposure and HLA in healthy donors. General study findings and limits: It has been reported that TCR beta sequences accurately predicted the HLA-A and HLA-B alleles of most subjects. In a later analysis, across HLA loci, associated TCR counts were highest for DRB1, lowest for HLA-C. Later analysis indicated greater clonal expansion among HLA-associated TCR beta chains than among equally common other chains.

The CDR3 totals 16 residues. Per germline, CDR1 MGHRA and CDR2 YSYEKL. After removal of 5 bases from V and 0 bases from J, the junction contained 8 bases not matched to a gene. This clone was picked up a small number of times. Its antigen remains unknown. Primers for the PCR totalled 60 Vbeta and 13 Jbeta. In the authors' workflow: Unique TCR beta chains numbered roughly 83 million in a later analysis, with approximately 10 million shared. TCRdb's copy holds only in-frame clones and misses some; the assay was immunoSEQ multiplex PCR. Clone size and the V and J calls come from that table; the DNA yielded D and trimming. The profile covers approximately 100,000 clones, with about 70% appearing a single time and approximately 8.4% taken by the ten largest.

The sequenced sample was PBMCs. The J gene is TRBJ2-7, the V gene TRBV4-1; TRBD2 aligns across 9 bases. The receptor was isolated from a human donor in good health. The CDR3 coding sequence is TGCGCCAGCAGCTCCCGTACAGCGGGGGGCTCCTACGAGCAGTACTTC. Amino acids: CASSSRTAGGSYEQYF.